This T cell receptor (beta chain) originates from a study of blood T cell repertoires in COVID-19. Study-level information: COVID-19 samples from acute and convalescent phases originated in the United States, Italy and Spain.

The CDR3 sequence is 13 residues long. Trimming cost V 6 bases and J 7 bases; bases outside gene matches: 5. Germline V gene data show CDR1 as MNHEY and CDR2 as SVGAGI. Assay used: immunoSEQ multiplex PCR; TCRdb lists only in-frame clones, some missing. Of over 200,000 clones listed, approximately 82% are singletons. Sequenced: peripheral blood. The TCR originated in a man aged 35 to 55 with active or convalescent COVID-19. J is TRBJ1-2 and V is TRBV6-5; TRBD1 matches 10 bases. In DNA, the CDR3 is TGTGCCAGCAGGGAGGGGACAGGGGTTGGCTACACCTTC. As protein: CASREGTGVGYTF.